Detailed here is one T cell receptor beta chain. Its target is unknown. The sample comes from a study of cytomegalovirus exposure and HLA in healthy donors. The CDR3 is 18 residues long. CDR1 SGHAT and CDR2 FQNNGV come from the germline V gene. After removal of 2 bases from V and 2 bases from J, the junction contained 9 bases not matched to a gene. The method was immunoSEQ multiplex PCR; TCRdb's version includes in-frame clones alone and lacks a portion of them. The sample gives about 110,000 clones, less than 90% of which show up once; about 2% is in the top ten. The study's findings and limits: Three chains tied to CMV proved CMV antigen-specific in vitro. The classifier was said to identify cytomegalovirus status with high specificity and sensitivity. The authors listed 150 to 200 TCR beta chains as cytomegalovirus-associated.

Specimen: PBMCs. The TCR was taken from a woman younger than 35 in good health and CMV-seropositive. The V and J genes are TRBV11-2 and TRBJ2-2; 9 positions agree with TRBD2. The CDR3 DNA is TGTGCCAGCAGCTTAACGGCCGCGACTAGCGGAAACACCGGGGAGCTGTTTTTT. This translates into CASSLTAATSGNTGELFF.